The clone carrying this TCR beta chain appeared many times. Its specificity is unknown. The data originate from a study of Graves' ophthalmopathy and Graves' hyperthyroidism. Study-level information: Stable hyperthyroid donors showed no ophthalmopathy during 18 months follow-up. General study points: Thyroid clonotypes that were expanded above 0.001 frequency mostly also appeared in blood. A model built from 13 signatures distinguished ophthalmopathy from stable hyperthyroidism with approximately 90% sensitivity and about 77% specificity.

Hyperthyroidism was new, under 2 months, in patients aged 18 to 65. Germline loops: CDR1 LGHNA, CDR2 YSLEER. V lost 0 bases to trimming and J lost 4 bases; unmatched junction nucleotides: 8. The CDR3 length is 16 residues. Beta-chain TCR CDR3 regions were amplified from RNA transcripts. An initial RT-PCR round employing HTBI primers preceded a second-round multiplex PCR. MiXCR, applied by TCRdb to the multiplex PCR reads, yields one record per CDR3 protein. Among about 1.1 million distinct CDR3 sequences listed, about 36% were seen once. This rearrangement joins TRBV4-3 to TRBJ2-5; 7 bases agree with TRBD2. The sequence was collected from an adult man with Graves' hyperthyroidism. The source material was peripheral blood or thyroid tissue (not recorded which). The CDR3 DNA reads TGCGCCAGCAGCCAAGAGGGCGGGAGAGCTGGAGAGACCCAGTACTTC. The encoded protein is CASSQEGGRAGETQYF.